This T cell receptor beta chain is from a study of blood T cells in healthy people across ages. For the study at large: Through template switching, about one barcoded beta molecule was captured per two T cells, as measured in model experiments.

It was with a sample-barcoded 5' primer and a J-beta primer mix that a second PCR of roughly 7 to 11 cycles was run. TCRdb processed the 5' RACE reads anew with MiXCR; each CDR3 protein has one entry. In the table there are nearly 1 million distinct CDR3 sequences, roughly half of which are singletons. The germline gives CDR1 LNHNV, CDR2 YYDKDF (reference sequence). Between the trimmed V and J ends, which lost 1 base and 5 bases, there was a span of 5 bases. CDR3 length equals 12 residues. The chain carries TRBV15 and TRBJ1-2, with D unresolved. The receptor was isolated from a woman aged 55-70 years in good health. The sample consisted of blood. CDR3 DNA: TGTGCCACCAGCAGAGCTGAGTATGGCTACACCTTC. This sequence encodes CATSRAEYGYTF.